A single sample is the source of the 17 T cell receptor beta chains below, sequenced in a study of blood T cell repertoires in COVID-19. The repertoire was sequenced with immunoSEQ multiplex PCR; TCRdb's copy has only in-frame clones and lacks some. This sample has roughly 79,000 clones, with about 85% found just once. Sequencing was carried out using peripheral blood. Receptors were obtained from a man aged 55 to 70 with active or convalescent COVID-19.

This chain joins TRBV7-2 and TRBJ1-4; D possibly corresponds to TRBD1 (6 bases). The germline V gene encodes CDR1 SGHTA and CDR2 FQGNSA. V shed 4 bases and J shed 4 bases, with 10 bases lying between them. CDR3 length equals 14 residues. The CDR3 sequence is CASSSGVLNEKLFF. CDR3 nucleotide sequence: TGTGCCAGCAGCTCAGGGGTCCTTAATGAAAAACTGTTTTTT.

This clone was observed once. This chain links TRBV5-1 with TRBJ2-1; D ambiguous. This CDR3 is 16 amino acids long. The germline CDR1 and CDR2 sequences are SGHRS and YFSETQ. The ends were cut back, 7 bases at V and 1 base at J, with 18 bases in the middle. CDR3 nucleotide sequence: TGCGCCAGCGCCTTATCAGCAGGATTGTCCTACAATGAGCAGTTCTTC. This translates into CASALSAGLSYNEQFF. Variable domain in full (rest from reference TRBV5-1 and TRBJ2-1): KAGVTQTPRYLIKTRGQQVTLSCSPISGHRSVSWYQQTPGQGLQFLFEYFSETQRNKGNFPGRFSGRQFSNSRSEMNVSTLELGDSALYLCASALSAGLSYNEQFFGPGTRLTVL.

The V gene is TRBV10-3, the J gene TRBJ1-6, with 9 bases aligning to TRBD1. With 6 bases clipped from V and 7 bases from J, the junction kept 7 bases outside the gene matches. CDR3 size: 15 residues. CDR1 and CDR2 (germline): ENHRY, SYGVKD. CDR3 in DNA: TGTGCCATCAGCCCCGGGACAGGGCTAAATTCACCCCTCCACTTT. As protein: CAISPGTGLNSPLHF.

Here the CDR3 reads CASRTGTGWDQPQHF. The CDR3 coding sequence is TGTGCCAGCAGGACCGGGACAGGGTGGGATCAGCCCCAGCATTTT. The J gene is TRBJ1-5, the V gene TRBV6-6; 9 positions agree with TRBD1. J gave up 5 bases and V 6 bases, and 8 bases lay outside the gene matches. This CDR3 is built from 15 residues. Germline-derived CDR1 and CDR2 are MNHNY and SVGAGI (reference sequence).

This clone occurred once. The chain couples TRBV6-2 or TRBV6-3 to TRBJ2-2, with TRBD1 matching 8 bases. The V and J ends lost 6 bases and 0 bases, in that order; junction bases with no gene match: 3. This CDR3 comprises 15 residues. Germline assignment: CDR1 MNHEY and CDR2 SVGEGT. In DNA, the CDR3 is TGTGCCAGCAGCGCAGGGGGCTCGAACACCGGGGAGCTGTTTTTT. Translated, it gives CASSAGGSNTGELFF.

V is TRBV2 and J is TRBJ2-1; 8 positions match TRBD2. CDR3 length equals 15 residues. V was clipped by 3 bases and J by 4 bases; unmatched bases: 5. CDR1 and CDR2 from the germline V gene are SNHLY and FYNNEI. The CDR3 here is CASSDSGGPYNEQFF. In nucleotides, the CDR3 is TGTGCCAGCAGTGACTCGGGGGGGCCTTACAATGAGCAGTTCTTC.

The rearrangement joins TRBV19 to TRBJ1-4; tentatively, D is TRBD1 (6 bases). V lost 5 bases and J 8 bases, leaving 18 bases between the germline ends. The CDR3 loop spans 15 amino acids. Per the germline V gene, CDR1 is LNHDA and CDR2 is SQIVND (reference sequence). The CDR3 loop is CASSPEGGPGEKLFF. For the CDR3, the DNA is TGTGCCAGTAGTCCTGAGGGGGGGCCGGGGGAAAAACTGTTTTTT.

The genes are TRBV29-1 and TRBJ2-5, with D maybe TRBD1 (6 bases). The CDR3 is 11 amino acids. The germline V gene has CDR1 SQVTM and CDR2 ANQGSEA. The V end was cut by 3 bases, the J end by 6 bases, with 8 bases between. CDR3 nucleotide sequence: TGCAGCGTTGATAGGGGGAAGACCCAGTACTTC. Translated: CSVDRGKTQYF.

In this sample, this clone turned up once. The rearrangement links TRBV7-2 to TRBJ2-2, with a possible D match to TRBD1 (6 bases). Germline lookup yields CDR1 SGHTA and CDR2 FQGNSA. Trimming pared 2 bases from V and 4 bases from J, leaving 14 bases between. This CDR3 region has 16 residues. The CDR3 loop is CASSLQVGAPTGELFF. CDR3 bases: TGTGCCAGCAGCTTACAGGTGGGGGCGCCCACCGGGGAGCTGTTTTTT.

V gene TRBV7-9 combines with J gene TRBJ1-4, with D possibly TRBD1 on 5 matching bases. CDR1 SEHNR and CDR2 FQNEAQ come from the germline V gene (reference sequence). Trimming removed 5 bases from V and 5 bases from J, with 15 bases in between. This CDR3 comprises 15 residues. In nucleotides, the CDR3 is TGTGCCAGCAGCGACCGTGGGGCGCAGAATGAAAAACTGTTTTTT. It is translated as CASSDRGAQNEKLFF.

This chain joins TRBV7-2 and TRBJ2-3, with 10 bases matching TRBD1. Germline CDR1 and CDR2: SGHTA and FQGNSA. The CDR3 length is 15 residues. J gave up 5 bases and V 5 bases, and 7 bases lay outside the gene matches. CDR3 sequence reads: CASSPTGQGRDTQYF. DNA for the CDR3: TGTGCCAGCAGCCCAACGGGACAGGGGAGAGATACGCAGTATTTT.

The rearrangement joins TRBV5-5 to TRBJ2-3; possibly TRBD2 for D (7 bases). Germline-derived CDR1 and CDR2 are SGHKS and YYEKEE (reference sequence). Trimming took off 4 bases at V and 0 bases at J, with 15 bases between the two ends. The CDR3 is made up of 16 amino acids. The CDR3 DNA is TGTGCCAGCAGCCGCGCGGGCGGGGGCAGCACAGATACGCAGTATTTT. Encoded protein: CASSRAGGGSTDTQYF.

Sample share makes this clone medium-sized. CDR3 region: CASSDHRGPNTEAFF. CDR3 bases: TGTGCCAGCAGTGACCACAGGGGCCCGAACACTGAAGCTTTCTTT. J is TRBJ1-1 and V is TRBV6-6, with 7 bases matching TRBD1. The germline V gene encodes CDR1 MNHNY and CDR2 SVGAGI (reference sequence). J gave up 1 base and V 5 bases, and 7 bases lay outside the gene matches. The CDR3 totals 15 residues.

The V call is TRBV7-2, the J call TRBJ1-2, with 8 bases that match TRBD1. Unmatched junction bases numbered 4, after V lost 3 bases and J lost 1 base. The CDR3 has 15 amino acids. Germline V gene sequence: CDR1 SGHTA, CDR2 FQGNSA. CDR3 in DNA: TGTGCCAGCAGCTTCCGGGACAGGCTTAACTATGGCTACACCTTC. Its protein is CASSFRDRLNYGYTF.

This chain links TRBV14 with TRBJ1-2, with 7 bases identical to TRBD1. CDR3 size: 13 residues. Germline V gene lookup returns CDR1 SGHDN and CDR2 FVKESK. Trimming removed 3 bases from V and 3 bases from J; junction bases left unmatched: 1. CDR3 DNA sequence: TGTGCCAGCAGCCAGGACAGGTACTATGGCTACACCTTC. It specifies CASSQDRYYGYTF.

The chain has TRBV6-5 and TRBJ2-7; 11 bases agree with TRBD2. The CDR3 loop spans 14 amino acids. The V gene's germline CDR1 is MNHEY and CDR2 SVGAGI. The J segment lost 3 bases and the V segment lost 8 bases, leaving 6 bases of the junction unmatched. CDR3 coding DNA: TGTGCCAGCGGCGGGACTAGCGGATACTACGAGCAGTACTTC. Translating it yields CASGGTSGYYEQYF.

The rearrangement links TRBV5-1 to TRBJ1-2; weak D call: TRBD1 (5 bases). Per germline, CDR1 SGHRS and CDR2 YFSETQ. This CDR3 is 13 amino acids long. V was clipped by 0 bases and J by 7 bases, with 10 bases between them. CDR3 DNA sequence: TGCGCCAGCAGCTTGGTAGGGGCGCCTGGCTACACCTTC. Protein product: CASSLVGAPGYTF.